The clone carrying this T cell receptor (beta chain) was detected only a few times. Its antigen is unidentified. The sample comes from a study of cytomegalovirus exposure and HLA in healthy donors. CDR1 and CDR2 (germline): MGHRA, YSYEKL. The CDR3 runs to 17 residues. Deletions cut 5 bases from V and 2 bases from J, with 21 bases between. Study results and limitations: A later analysis by the authors found several of the most significant clusters apparently linked to common viral pathogens. Another analysis was done later, and it associated approximately 15,000 TCR beta sequences with HLA alleles at 0.05 false discovery rate. DRB1 had the most TCR associations and HLA-C the fewest, a later analysis found, with rates varying by HLA locus.

With 60 Vbeta and 13 Jbeta primers, the PCR was carried out. Clones were read by immunoSEQ multiplex PCR, and TCRdb kept only the in-frame ones, dropping some. This table has over 100,000 clones, about 70% appearing once. The sample taken for sequencing was PBMCs. The sequence came from a woman in her twenties or thirties in good health and CMV-seronegative. V and J are TRBV4-1 and TRBJ2-5; D possibly corresponds to TRBD1 (6 bases). CDR3 in DNA: TGCGCCAGCAGCACAGGGCCAGGGGCAGGTCAACAAGAGACCCAGTACTTC. Protein: CASSTGPGAGQQETQYF.